A single sample gave rise to the 18 T cell receptor beta chains below, sequenced in a study of regulatory T cells in long-lasting Graves disease. Library construction for TCR beta used iRepertoire HTBI primers and Arm-PCR of CDR3 regions. From the multiplex PCR reads, TCRdb called clonotypes with MiXCR, one entry per CDR3 protein. The repertoire has around 230,000 distinct CDR3 sequences, around 18% of them found once; the top ten carry around 21%. Time point noted: newly diagnosed GD, antithyroid drugs for less than 3 months. PBMC RNA served as the TCR library source. The source material was peripheral blood mononuclear cells (PBMCs), sampled at new diagnosis, from a patient treated with antithyroid drugs. Receptor source: a female donor with Graves disease.

This clonotype was observed at least ten times. J is TRBJ1-1 and V is TRBV11-2; D uncertain. Germline V CDR1 and CDR2: SGHAT, FQNNGV. This CDR3 region has 14 residues. V was cut by 4 bases and J by 0 bases, with 9 bases left in between. CDR3 DNA sequence: TGTGCCAGCAGCTCACGGGTGGTGAACACTGAAGCTTTCTTT. Encoded protein: CASSSRVVNTEAFF.

This clonotype was counted ten times or more. This chain connects TRBV19 to TRBJ2-3, with 7 positions matching TRBD1. The CDR3 spans 12 residues. With 6 bases clipped from V and 4 bases from J, the junction kept 1 base outside the gene matches. Germline lookup yields CDR1 LNHDA and CDR2 SQIVND (reference sequence). The CDR3 protein is CASRGGPDTQYF. CDR3 DNA sequence: TGTGCCAGTAGAGGGGGCCCAGATACGCAGTATTTT.

There are many counts of this clonotype. The rearrangement joins TRBV20-1 to TRBJ2-3; 8 bases fit TRBD2. V gave up 1 base and J gave up 6 bases; unmatched junction bases: 9. The CDR3 contains 15 residues. Germline values: CDR1 DFQATT, CDR2 SNEGSKA (reference sequence). CDR3: CSARGPAGGEDTQYF. CDR3 DNA sequence: TGCAGTGCTAGAGGCCCGGCGGGAGGCGAGGATACGCAGTATTTT.

The chain links TRBV12-3 or TRBV12-4 to TRBJ1-2; the D gene is possibly TRBD1 (6 bases). Between the trimmed V and J ends, which lost 5 bases and 9 bases, there was a span of 19 bases. The CDR3 contains 14 residues. The CDR3 DNA sequence: TGTGCCAGCAGTCCCGGGACATTCCTATGGAGCTACACCTTC. It codes for CASSPGTFLWSYTF.

Concerning this clonotype: A much larger clone is a single base away; this may be a read error. This chain links TRBV12-3 or TRBV12-4 with TRBJ2-7; D is possibly TRBD2 (6 bases). V lost 5 bases, J lost 5 bases, and 19 bases lay in between. This CDR3 spans 15 amino acids. The CDR3 region is CASSPGTPVVHEQYF. The DNA of the CDR3 is TGTGCCAGCAGTCCCGGGACTCCGGTTGTACACGAGCAGTACTTC.

This clonotype has at least ten counts. This rearrangement joins TRBV20-1 to TRBJ2-3, with 8 bases fitting TRBD2. Germline V lookup: CDR1 DFQATT, CDR2 SNEGSKA (reference sequence). This CDR3 spans 15 amino acids. V shed 4 bases, J shed 3 bases, and the junction held 9 bases outside the gene matches. The CDR3 is CSAINPSGLTDTQYF. The CDR3 DNA is TGCAGTGCTATAAACCCTAGCGGGCTTACAGATACGCAGTATTTT.

This clonotype was counted many times. The chain employs TRBV27 and TRBJ2-1; D call uncertain. Trimming stripped 4 bases from V and 5 bases from J, with 9 bases between. CDR1 is MNHEY, CDR2 SMNVEV, per germline (reference sequence). The CDR3 runs 13 residues. As DNA, the CDR3 is TGTGCCAGCAGTTCCTCGTGGAACAATGAGCAGTTCTTC. Protein sequence: CASSSSWNNEQFF.

This clonotype showed up many times. This chain connects TRBV20-1 to TRBJ1-2; D unresolved. Germline V gene data show CDR1 as DFQATT and CDR2 as SNEGSKA (reference sequence). The CDR3 is made up of 11 amino acids. Trimming pared 3 bases from V and 4 bases from J, leaving 6 bases between. CDR3 amino acids: CSASSAYGYTF. CDR3 DNA sequence: TGCAGTGCTAGCTCCGCCTATGGCTACACCTTC.

This chain connects TRBV20-1 to TRBJ1-4, with 7 bases fitting TRBD1. Losses at the gene ends were 3 bases for V and 6 bases for J; bases not matched to a gene: 7. The CDR3 loop spans 14 amino acids. Germline V gene lookup returns CDR1 DFQATT and CDR2 SNEGSKA (reference sequence). The CDR3 is CSAREGAHDEKLFF. The CDR3 DNA is TGCAGTGCTAGGGAGGGGGCCCATGATGAAAAACTGTTTTTT.

This clonotype was counted at least ten times. The V call is TRBV27, the J call TRBJ2-3; 8 nucleotides line up with TRBD2. The CDR3 contains 12 residues. Per germline, CDR1 MNHEY and CDR2 SMNVEV (reference sequence). As DNA, the CDR3 is TGTGAACTAGCGGTGAGCACAGATACGCAGTATTTT. Protein product: CELAVSTDTQYF.

Ten or more counts support this clonotype. V is TRBV5-1 and J is TRBJ1-2; TRBD1 might be the D (6 bases). CDR3 length: 13 residues. The ends were cut back, 4 bases at V and 7 bases at J, with 14 bases in the middle. Germline V CDR1 and CDR2: SGHRS, YFSETQ. The CDR3 DNA reads as TGCGCCAGCAGCACCGCAGGGGAGGTTGGCTACACCTTC. The encoded protein is CASSTAGEVGYTF.

This clonotype was counted many times. This chain links TRBV19 with TRBJ1-6; 7 bases agree with TRBD1. CDR3 length: 14 amino acids. V shed 9 bases and J 7 bases; nucleotides not matched to a gene: 9. Germline lookup yields CDR1 LNHDA and CDR2 SQIVND (reference sequence). The CDR3 reads CASSPTGRNSPLHF. The CDR3 DNA is TGTGCCAGCAGCCCGACAGGGAGAAATTCACCCCTCCACTTT.

This rearrangement joins TRBV20-1 to TRBJ1-4; weak D call: TRBD1 (5 bases). V was shortened by 0 bases and J by 13 bases, with 18 bases between the two germline ends. The germline gives CDR1 DFQATT, CDR2 SNEGSKA (reference sequence). This CDR3 spans 14 amino acids. In DNA, the CDR3 is TGCAGTGCTAGAGATCACGGCAGGGAGGGTAGACTGTTTTTT. It encodes CSARDHGREGRLFF.

This chain connects TRBV12-5 to TRBJ1-1; 11 nucleotides match TRBD1. V lost 3 bases to trimming and J lost 4 bases; unmatched junction nucleotides: 4. Germline V gene data show CDR1 as LGHNT and CDR2 as FRNRAP. This CDR3 has 15 residues. The CDR3: CASGFGDRGVTEAFF. The CDR3 DNA follows: TGTGCTAGTGGTTTTGGGGACAGGGGGGTCACTGAAGCTTTCTTT.

This clonotype appeared many times. The chain joins TRBV6-2 or TRBV6-3 to TRBJ2-3; 9 nucleotides line up with TRBD2. Germline CDR1 MNHEY, CDR2 SVGEGT. The CDR3 covers 16 residues. Trimming removed 2 bases from V and 2 bases from J; junction bases left unmatched: 5. CDR3 coding DNA: TGTGCCAGCAGTTACCCACTAGCGGGTAACACAGATACGCAGTATTTT. The encoded protein is CASSYPLAGNTDTQYF.

This clonotype was seen many times. The chain links TRBV5-1 to TRBJ2-1; TRBD2 is a possible D gene (6 bases). Per the germline V gene, CDR1 is SGHRS and CDR2 is YFSETQ. The CDR3 totals 13 residues. V dropped 0 bases and J dropped 7 bases, with 8 bases sitting between them. The CDR3 here is CASSLGLVNEQFF. DNA of the CDR3: TGCGCCAGCAGCTTGGGACTAGTGAATGAGCAGTTCTTC.

The sample holds many counts of this clonotype. V and J are TRBV7-3 and TRBJ2-1; D gene ambiguous. The germline V gene has CDR1 SGHTA and CDR2 FQGTGA. Trimming removed 3 bases at V and 2 bases at J, with 11 bases between. This CDR3 is built from 15 residues. CDR3 amino acids: CASSLWPATYNEQFF. Here the CDR3 DNA reads TGTGCCAGCAGCTTGTGGCCCGCAACCTACAATGAGCAGTTCTTC. Complete variable domain (other parts from reference TRBV7-3 and TRBJ2-1): GAGVSQTPSNKVTEKGKYVELRCDPISGHTALYWYRQSLGQGPEFLIYFQGTGAADDSGLPNDRFFAVRPEGSVSTLKIQRTERGDSAVYLCASSLWPATYNEQFFGPGTRLTVL.

This rearrangement joins TRBV30 to TRBJ2-6; D is uncertain. This CDR3 spans 13 amino acids. Germline V gene data show CDR1 as GTSNPN and CDR2 as SVGIG (reference sequence). Deletions cut 3 bases from V and 0 bases from J, with 3 bases between. The CDR3 coding sequence is TGTGCCTGGAGAAACTCTGGGGCCAACGTCCTGACTTTC. Encoded protein: CAWRNSGANVLTF.